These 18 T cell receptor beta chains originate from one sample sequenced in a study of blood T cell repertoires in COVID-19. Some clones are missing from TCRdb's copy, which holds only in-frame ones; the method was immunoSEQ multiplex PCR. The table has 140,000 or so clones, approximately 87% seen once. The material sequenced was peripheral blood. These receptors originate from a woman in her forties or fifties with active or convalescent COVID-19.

CDR3 residues: CASNIGGTGELFF. In DNA, the CDR3 is TGTGCCAGTAATATCGGCGGCACCGGGGAGCTGTTTTTT. This sequence joins TRBV12-3 or TRBV12-4 and TRBJ2-2; D gene unclear. The CDR3 covers 13 residues. V was pared by 9 bases and J by 4 bases, with 12 bases between.

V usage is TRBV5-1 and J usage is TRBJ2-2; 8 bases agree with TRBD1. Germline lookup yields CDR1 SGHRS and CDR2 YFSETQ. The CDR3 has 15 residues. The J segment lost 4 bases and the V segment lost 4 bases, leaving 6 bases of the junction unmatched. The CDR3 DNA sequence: TGCGCCAGCAGCCTCCGGACAGGGAGCACCGGGGAGCTGTTTTTT. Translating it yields CASSLRTGSTGELFF.

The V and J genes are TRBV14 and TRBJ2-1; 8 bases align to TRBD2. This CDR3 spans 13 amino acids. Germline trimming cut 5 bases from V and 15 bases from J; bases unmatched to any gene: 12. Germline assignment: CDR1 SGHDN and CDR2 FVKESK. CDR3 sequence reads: CASSRREADGGFF. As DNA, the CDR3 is TGTGCCAGCAGCAGGCGGGAGGCCGATGGGGGGTTCTTC.

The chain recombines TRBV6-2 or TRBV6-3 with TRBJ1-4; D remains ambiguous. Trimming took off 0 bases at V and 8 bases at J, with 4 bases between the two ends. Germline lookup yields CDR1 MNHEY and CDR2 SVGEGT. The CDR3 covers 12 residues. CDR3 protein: CASSYSREKLFF. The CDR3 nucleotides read TGTGCCAGCAGTTACTCGAGGGAAAAACTGTTTTTT.

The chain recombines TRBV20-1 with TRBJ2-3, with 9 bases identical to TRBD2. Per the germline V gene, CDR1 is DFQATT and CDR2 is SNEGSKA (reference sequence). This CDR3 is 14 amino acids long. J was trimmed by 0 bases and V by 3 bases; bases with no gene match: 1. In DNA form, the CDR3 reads TGCAGTGCTAGTGGACTAGCGAGCACAGATACGCAGTATTTT. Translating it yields CSASGLASTDTQYF.

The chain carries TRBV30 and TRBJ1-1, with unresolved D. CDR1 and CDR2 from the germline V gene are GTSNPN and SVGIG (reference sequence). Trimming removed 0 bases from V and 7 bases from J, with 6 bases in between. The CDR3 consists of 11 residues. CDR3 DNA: TGTGCCTGGAGTGTAGAGGTTGAAGCTTTCTTT. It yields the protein CAWSVEVEAFF. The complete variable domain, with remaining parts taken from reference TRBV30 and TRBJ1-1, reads SQTIHQWPATLVQPVGSPLSLECTVEGTSNPNLYWYRQAAGRGLQLLFYSVGIGQISSEVPQNLSASRPQDRQFILSSKKLLLSDSGFYLCAWSVEVEAFFGQGTRLTVV.

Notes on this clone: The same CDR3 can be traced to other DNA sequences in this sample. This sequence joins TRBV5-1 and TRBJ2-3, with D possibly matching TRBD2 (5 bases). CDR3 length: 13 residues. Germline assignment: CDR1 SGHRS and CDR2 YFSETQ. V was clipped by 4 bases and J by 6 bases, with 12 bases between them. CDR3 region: CASSLLGTDTQYF. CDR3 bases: TGCGCCAGCAGCCTACTAGGAACCGATACGCAGTATTTT.

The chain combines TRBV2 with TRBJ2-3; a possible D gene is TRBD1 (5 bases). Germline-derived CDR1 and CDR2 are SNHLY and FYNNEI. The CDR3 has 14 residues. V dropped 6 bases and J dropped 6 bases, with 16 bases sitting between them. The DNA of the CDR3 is TGTGCCAGCAGAATCGGTAGGGGAACGGATACGCAGTATTTT. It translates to CASRIGRGTDTQYF. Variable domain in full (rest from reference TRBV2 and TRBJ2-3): EPEVTQTPSHQVTQMGQEVILRCVPISNHLYFYWYRQILGQKVEFLVSFYNNEISEKSEIFDDQFSVERPDGSNFTLKIRSTKLEDSAMYFCASRIGRGTDTQYFGPGTRLTVL.

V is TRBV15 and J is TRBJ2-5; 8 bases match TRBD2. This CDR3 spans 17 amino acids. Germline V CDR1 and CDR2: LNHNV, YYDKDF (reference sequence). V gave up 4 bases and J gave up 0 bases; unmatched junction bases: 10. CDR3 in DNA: TGTGCCACCAGCACGATGCCGGGACTAGGCCACCAAGAGACCCAGTACTTC. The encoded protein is CATSTMPGLGHQETQYF.

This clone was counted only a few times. Here the CDR3 DNA reads TGCGCCAGCAGCTTACAGGGGCCCCGAGGGTACAATGAGCAGTTCTTC. Translating gives CASSLQGPRGYNEQFF. The V and J genes are TRBV5-1 and TRBJ2-1, with 7 bases matching TRBD1. This CDR3 is built from 16 residues. Germline assignment: CDR1 SGHRS and CDR2 YFSETQ. V lost 2 bases, J lost 4 bases, and 9 bases stayed unmatched.

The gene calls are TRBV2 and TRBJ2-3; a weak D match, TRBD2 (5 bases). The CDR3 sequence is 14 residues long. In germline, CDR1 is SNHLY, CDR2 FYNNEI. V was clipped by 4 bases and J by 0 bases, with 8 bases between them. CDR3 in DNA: TGTGCCAGCAGTGTTGGACTCAGCACAGATACGCAGTATTTT. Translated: CASSVGLSTDTQYF.

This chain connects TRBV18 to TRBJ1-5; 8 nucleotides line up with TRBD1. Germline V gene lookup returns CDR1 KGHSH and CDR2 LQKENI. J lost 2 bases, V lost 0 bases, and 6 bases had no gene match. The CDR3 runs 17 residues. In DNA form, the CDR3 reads TGTGCCAGCTCACCACCCGGACAGGGTATTCGCAATCAGCCCCAGCATTTT. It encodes CASSPPGQGIRNQPQHF.

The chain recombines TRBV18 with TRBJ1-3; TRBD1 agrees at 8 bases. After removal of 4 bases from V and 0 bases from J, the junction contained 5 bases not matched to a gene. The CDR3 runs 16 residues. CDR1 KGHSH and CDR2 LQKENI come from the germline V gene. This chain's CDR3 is CASSRVTGASGNTIYF. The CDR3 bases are TGTGCCAGCTCACGCGTGACAGGGGCCTCTGGAAACACCATATATTTT. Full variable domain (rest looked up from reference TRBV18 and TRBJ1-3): NAGVMQNPRHLVRRRGQEARLRCSPMKGHSHVYWYRQLPEEGLKFMVYLQKENIIDESGMPKERFSAEFPKEGPSILRIQQVVRGDSAAYFCASSRVTGASGNTIYFGEGSWLTVV.

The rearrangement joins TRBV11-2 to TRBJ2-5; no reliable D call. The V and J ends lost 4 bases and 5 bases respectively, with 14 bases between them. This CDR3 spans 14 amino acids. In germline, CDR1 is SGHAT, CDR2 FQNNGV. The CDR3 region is CASSSYGAVETQYF. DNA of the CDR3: TGTGCCAGCAGCTCTTATGGAGCAGTGGAGACCCAGTACTTC.

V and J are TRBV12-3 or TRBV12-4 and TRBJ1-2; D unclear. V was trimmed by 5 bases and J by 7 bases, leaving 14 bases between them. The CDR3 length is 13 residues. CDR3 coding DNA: TGTGCCAGCAGTGGGGTTCGCCGGGGTGGCTACACCTTC. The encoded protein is CASSGVRRGGYTF.

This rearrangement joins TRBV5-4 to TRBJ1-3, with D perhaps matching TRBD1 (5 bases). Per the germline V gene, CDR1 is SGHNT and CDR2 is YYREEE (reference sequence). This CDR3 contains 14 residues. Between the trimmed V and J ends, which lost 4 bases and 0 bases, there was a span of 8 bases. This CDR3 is CASSADTSGNTIYF. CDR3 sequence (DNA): TGTGCCAGCAGCGCGGACACCTCTGGAAACACCATATATTTT.

CDR3 DNA sequence: TGTGCCAGCAGCGTAAGCGGGGGGGCCCTCAAAGGGGAGCTGTTTTTT. It yields the protein CASSVSGGALKGELFF. The genes are TRBV9 and TRBJ2-2, with 10 bases matching TRBD2. The CDR3 extends over 16 amino acids. Per the germline V gene, CDR1 is SGDLS and CDR2 is YYNGEE. The V gene end was trimmed by 1 base and the J gene end by 8 bases; junction bases not matched to a gene: 8.

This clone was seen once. CDR3 residues: CASSLGGTTTEAFF. CDR3 bases: TGTGCCAGCAGCTTAGGGGGGACAACTACTGAAGCTTTCTTT. This chain links TRBV7-8 with TRBJ1-1; perhaps TRBD1 as D (6 bases). The length of the CDR3 is 14 residues. CDR1 SGHVS and CDR2 FQNEAQ come from the germline V gene. Trimming left V 1 base short and J 5 bases short, with 11 bases between.